Sequencing of this T cell receptor beta chain was carried out in a study of Tregs in tolerant kidney transplant recipients. Profiling relied on immunoSEQ multiplex PCR, and the TCRdb table lists in-frame clones only, not all of them. The sample shows roughly 250,000 clones, 80% to 85% of them seen only once. Study results and limitations: Few patients were studied, so findings need validation in larger groups. No direct test of biological reproducibility was done here.

Unstimulated Tregs (CD4+CD25+CD127-) and CD4+CD25- non-Tregs were sorted from PBMCs. Concerning this clone: No antigen is known for it. The same CDR3 arises from other DNA sequences in this sample as well.

The TCR comes from a human donor in good health. Sequenced material: CD4+ T cells from blood.

The chain's CDR3 is CASSLTGGRSYNEQFF. CDR3 DNA sequence: TGCGCCAGCAGCTTGACAGGGGGTCGCTCCTACAATGAGCAGTTCTTC. The chain carries TRBV5-1 and TRBJ2-1, with 8 bases lining up with TRBD1. The CDR3 sequence is 16 residues long. Germline assignment: CDR1 SGHRS and CDR2 YFSETQ. J gave up 0 bases and V 1 base, and 3 bases lay outside the gene matches.